A single sample gave rise to the 23 T cell receptor beta chains below, sequenced in a study of monozygotic twins with inflammatory bowel disease. TCRdb reprocessed the 5' RACE reads, keeping one entry per CDR3 protein, no DNA. This sample's table has some 450,000 distinct CDR3 sequences. Material: blood. The receptors were gathered from a human donor with ulcerative colitis or Crohn's disease, or a healthy co-twin of an affected twin (not recorded which).

This sequence joins TRBV2 and TRBJ2-6. The CDR3 totals 15 residues. Germline loops: CDR1 SNHLY, CDR2 FYNNEI. CDR3 in amino acids: CASSEGPLGANVLTF.

The rearrangement uses TRBV6-5 and TRBJ1-6; the TCRdb D gene call, TRBD1, has no DNA to confirm it. CDR3 length: 13 residues. CDR1 and CDR2 from the germline V gene are MNHEY and SVGAGI. The CDR3 sequence: CASSSGPNSPLHF.

The rearrangement uses TRBV5-1 and TRBJ2-1; the TCRdb call, TRBD2, lacks DNA for checking. This CDR3 is built from 14 residues. Per the germline V gene, CDR1 is SGHRS and CDR2 is YFSETQ. This CDR3 is CASSARGGRNEQFF.

This chain links TRBV29-1 with TRBJ1-2; lacking DNA, the TRBD1 call made by TCRdb goes unchecked. From germline, CDR1 is SQVTM and CDR2 ANQGSEA. The CDR3 sequence is 12 residues long. The CDR3 spells CSAGDRDYGYTF.

The chain recombines TRBV7-9 with TRBJ1-5; without DNA, the TCRdb call of TRBD1 cannot be checked. This CDR3 region has 17 residues. Germline V CDR1 and CDR2: SEHNR, FQNEAQ (reference sequence). The CDR3 here is CASSDEGGGQSNQPQHF. The full variable domain, in which reference TRBV7-9 and TRBJ1-5 provide the parts outside the CDR3, is DTGVSQNPRHKITKRGQNVTFRCDPISEHNRLYWYRQTLGQGPEFLTYFQNEAQLEKSRLLSDRFSAERPKGSFSTLEIQRTEQGDSAMYLCASSDEGGGQSNQPQHFGDGTRLSIL.

The gene calls are TRBV5-1 and TRBJ2-5. The CDR3 runs 11 residues. Per the germline V gene, CDR1 is SGHRS and CDR2 is YFSETQ. CDR3 protein: CASSLVEAQYF.

J is TRBJ1-5 and V is TRBV2; the D call from TCRdb, TRBD1, cannot be confirmed without DNA. CDR3 length: 15 amino acids. Germline V gives CDR1 SNHLY, CDR2 FYNNEI. CDR3 protein: CASSEPATGNQPQHF. The full variable domain, with the rest looked up from reference TRBV2 and TRBJ1-5, is EPEVTQTPSHQVTQMGQEVILRCVPISNHLYFYWYRQILGQKVEFLVSFYNNEISEKSEIFDDQFSVERPDGSNFTLKIRSTKLEDSAMYFCASSEPATGNQPQHFGDGTRLSIL.

The chain employs TRBV29-1 and TRBJ2-1. Germline CDR1 and CDR2: SQVTM and ANQGSEA. This CDR3 has 11 amino acids. This CDR3 is CSVARADEQYF.

V is TRBV19 and J is TRBJ2-1; TCRdb outputs TRBD2, but without DNA this stays unchecked. CDR3 length equals 14 residues. Germline V CDR1 and CDR2: LNHDA, SQIVND (reference sequence). CDR3 sequence reads: CASSIIGPGSEQFF.

The gene calls are TRBV7-3 and TRBJ2-3; lacking DNA, the TRBD2 call made by TCRdb goes unchecked. The CDR3 covers 20 residues. Germline lookup yields CDR1 SGHTA and CDR2 FQGTGA. CDR3 residues: CASSLTPLAGLAGATDTQYF.

The chain joins TRBV5-1 to TRBJ2-7. The CDR3 length is 13 residues. CDR1 and CDR2 from the germline V gene are SGHRS and YFSETQ. This CDR3 is CASSPMGSYEQYF.

The genes are TRBV7-6 and TRBJ2-5; no DNA is available, so the TRBD1 call from TCRdb remains unchecked. CDR3 length equals 15 residues. Germline V gene data show CDR1 as SGHVS and CDR2 as FNYEAQ. The CDR3: CASSPQQQGLETQYF.

The chain combines TRBV5-1 with TRBJ2-1; TCRdb calls TRBD2, which cannot be checked without DNA. The CDR3 is 18 amino acids. CDR1 is SGHRS and CDR2 is YFSETQ in the germline V gene. CDR3: CASSLGQGGRGYYNEQFF.

V and J are TRBV7-6 and TRBJ2-2; TCRdb indicates TRBD2, and absent DNA this call remains unverified. The CDR3 sequence is 18 residues long. CDR1 and CDR2 from the germline V gene are SGHVS and FNYEAQ. The CDR3 here is CASSLYLRTSGETGELFF.

The chain combines TRBV5-6 with TRBJ1-1. Germline CDR1 reads SGHDT; CDR2 reads YYEEEE. This CDR3 spans 15 amino acids. The CDR3 sequence: CASSLEASRATEAFF.

The rearrangement uses TRBV7-2 and TRBJ1-5; absent DNA, TCRdb's TRBD1 call cannot be checked. The CDR3 runs to 14 residues. The germline V gene encodes CDR1 SGHTA and CDR2 FQGNSA. The chain's CDR3 is CASSFYRPDQPQHF.

The chain recombines TRBV5-1 with TRBJ2-5. Germline V gene sequence: CDR1 SGHRS, CDR2 YFSETQ. The CDR3 has 13 amino acids. CDR3 amino acids: CASSLVGQETQYF. The variable domain in full, completed from reference TRBV5-1 and TRBJ2-5, reads KAGVTQTPRYLIKTRGQQVTLSCSPISGHRSVSWYQQTPGQGLQFLFEYFSETQRNKGNFPGRFSGRQFSNSRSEMNVSTLELGDSALYLCASSLVGQETQYFGPGTRLLVL.

The chain is built from TRBV28 and TRBJ2-1; TCRdb designates TRBD2, a call that cannot be tested without DNA. Germline values: CDR1 MDHEN, CDR2 SYDVKM. The CDR3 is 14 amino acids. CDR3 loop: CASKMSGEYNEQFF.

The chain couples TRBV20-1 to TRBJ2-2; TCRdb's D gene call, TRBD2, goes unchecked for lack of DNA. The germline gives CDR1 DFQATT, CDR2 SNEGSKA (reference sequence). The length of the CDR3 is 16 residues. CDR3 sequence: CSATPPQRANTGELFF.

The J gene is TRBJ1-2, the V gene TRBV12-3 or TRBV12-4; the TRBD1 assignment by TCRdb is unverifiable without DNA. The CDR3 is 15 residues long. The CDR3 sequence is CASSRSQGQNYGYTF.

The chain has TRBV5-6 and TRBJ2-5. The CDR3 has 14 amino acids. Germline V gene lookup returns CDR1 SGHDT and CDR2 YYEEEE. This CDR3 is CASRGRRFQETQYF.

V gene TRBV29-1 combines with J gene TRBJ2-3; the D gene TCRdb calls, TRBD2, cannot be checked with no DNA. The CDR3 covers 15 residues. Germline CDR1 and CDR2: SQVTM and ANQGSEA. This CDR3 reads CSVDDSGVGTDTQYF.

This chain joins TRBV10-3 and TRBJ1-3; there is no DNA to check the TCRdb D call of TRBD1. Germline assignment: CDR1 ENHRY and CDR2 SYGVKD. The CDR3 extends over 13 amino acids. CDR3 region: CAIRVEGRNTIYF.